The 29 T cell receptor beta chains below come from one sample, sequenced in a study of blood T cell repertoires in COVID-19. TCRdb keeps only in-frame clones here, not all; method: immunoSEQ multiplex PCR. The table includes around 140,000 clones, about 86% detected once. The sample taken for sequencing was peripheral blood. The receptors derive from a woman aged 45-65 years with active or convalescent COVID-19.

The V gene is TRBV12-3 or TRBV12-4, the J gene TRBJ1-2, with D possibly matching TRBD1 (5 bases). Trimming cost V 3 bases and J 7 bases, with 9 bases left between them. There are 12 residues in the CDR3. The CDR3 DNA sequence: TGTGCCAGCAGTTTCGGGACTCTTGGCTACACCTTC. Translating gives CASSFGTLGYTF.

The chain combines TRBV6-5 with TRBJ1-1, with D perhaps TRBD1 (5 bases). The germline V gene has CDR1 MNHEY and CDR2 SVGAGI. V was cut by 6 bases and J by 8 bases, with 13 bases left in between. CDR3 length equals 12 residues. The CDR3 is CASSLQVPEAFF. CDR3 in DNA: TGTGCCAGCAGCCTACAGGTTCCCGAAGCTTTCTTT.

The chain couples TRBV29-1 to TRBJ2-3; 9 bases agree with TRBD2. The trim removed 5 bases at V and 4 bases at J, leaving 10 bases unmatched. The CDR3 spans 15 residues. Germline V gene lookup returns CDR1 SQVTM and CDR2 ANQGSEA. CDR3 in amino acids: CSVIGLARGPDTQYF. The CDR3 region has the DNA TGCAGCGTTATTGGACTAGCGAGGGGCCCAGATACGCAGTATTTT.

The CDR3 DNA sequence: TGCAGTGCTAGTTTCCCTAGCGGGAGTACAGATACGCAGTATTTT. Translated, it gives CSASFPSGSTDTQYF. The rearrangement uses TRBV20-1 and TRBJ2-3, with 10 positions matching TRBD2. Germline V CDR1 and CDR2: DFQATT, SNEGSKA (reference sequence). The CDR3 has 15 amino acids. The V gene end was trimmed by 3 bases and the J gene end by 3 bases; junction bases not matched to a gene: 6.

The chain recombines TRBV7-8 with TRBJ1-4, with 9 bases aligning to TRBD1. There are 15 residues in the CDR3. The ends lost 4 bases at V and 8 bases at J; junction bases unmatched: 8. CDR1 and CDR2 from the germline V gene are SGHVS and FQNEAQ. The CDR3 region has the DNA TGTGCCAGCAGCTCCCGGACAGGGGTTAACGAAAAACTGTTTTTT. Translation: CASSSRTGVNEKLFF.

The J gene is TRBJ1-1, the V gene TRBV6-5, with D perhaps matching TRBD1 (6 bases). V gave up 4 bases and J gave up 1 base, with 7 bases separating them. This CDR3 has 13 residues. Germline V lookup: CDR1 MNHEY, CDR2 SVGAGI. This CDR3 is CASSSRGNTEAFF. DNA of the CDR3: TGTGCCAGCAGTTCCAGGGGGAACACTGAAGCTTTCTTT.

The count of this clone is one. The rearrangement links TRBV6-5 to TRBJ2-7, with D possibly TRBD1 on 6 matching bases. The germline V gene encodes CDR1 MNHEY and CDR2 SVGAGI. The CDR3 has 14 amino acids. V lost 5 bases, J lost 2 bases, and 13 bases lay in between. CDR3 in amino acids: CASSSTGQTYEQYF. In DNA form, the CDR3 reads TGTGCCAGCAGTAGTACAGGGCAGACCTACGAGCAGTACTTC.

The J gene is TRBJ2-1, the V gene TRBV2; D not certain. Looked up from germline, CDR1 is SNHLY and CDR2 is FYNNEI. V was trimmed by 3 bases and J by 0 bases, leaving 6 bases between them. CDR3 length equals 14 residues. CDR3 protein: CASSEGSSYNEQFF. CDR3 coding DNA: TGTGCCAGCAGTGAGGGCAGCTCCTACAATGAGCAGTTCTTC.

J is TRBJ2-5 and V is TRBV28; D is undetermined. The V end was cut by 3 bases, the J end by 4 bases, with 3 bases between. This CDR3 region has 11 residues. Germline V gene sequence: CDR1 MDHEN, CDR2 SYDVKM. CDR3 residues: CASSLRETQYF. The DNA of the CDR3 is TGTGCCAGCAGTTTGAGAGAGACCCAGTACTTC. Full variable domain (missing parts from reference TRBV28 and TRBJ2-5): DVKVTQSSRYLVKRTGEKVFLECVQDMDHENMFWYRQDPGLGLRLIYFSYDVKMKEKGDIPEGYSVSREKKERFSLILESASTNQTSMYLCASSLRETQYFGPGTRLLVL.

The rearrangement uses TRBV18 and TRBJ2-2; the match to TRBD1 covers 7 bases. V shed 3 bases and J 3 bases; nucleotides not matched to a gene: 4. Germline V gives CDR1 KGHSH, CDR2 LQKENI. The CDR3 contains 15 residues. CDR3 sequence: CASSPGQVDTGELFF. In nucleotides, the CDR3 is TGTGCCAGCTCACCCGGACAGGTCGACACCGGGGAGCTGTTTTTT.

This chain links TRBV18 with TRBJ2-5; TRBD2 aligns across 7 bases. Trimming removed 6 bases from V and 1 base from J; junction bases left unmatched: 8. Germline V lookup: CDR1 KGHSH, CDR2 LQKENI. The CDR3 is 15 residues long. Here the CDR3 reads CASSPGLTGQETQYF. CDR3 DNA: TGTGCCAGCTCCCCGGGACTAACGGGCCAAGAGACCCAGTACTTC.

CDR3 region: CASSLMRNSPLHF. The DNA of the CDR3 is TGTGCCAGCAGTCTCATGAGGAATTCACCCCTCCACTTT. The chain couples TRBV27 to TRBJ1-6; D gene ambiguous. CDR3 size: 13 residues. V was clipped by 5 bases and J by 7 bases, with 9 bases between them. Germline V gives CDR1 MNHEY, CDR2 SMNVEV (reference sequence).

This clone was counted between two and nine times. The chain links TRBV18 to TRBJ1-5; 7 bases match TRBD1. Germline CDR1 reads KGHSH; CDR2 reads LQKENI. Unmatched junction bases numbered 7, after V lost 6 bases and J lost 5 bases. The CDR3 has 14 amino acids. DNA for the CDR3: TGTGCCAGCTCTCAACAGGGGTTTGATCAGCCCCAGCATTTT. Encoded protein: CASSQQGFDQPQHF.

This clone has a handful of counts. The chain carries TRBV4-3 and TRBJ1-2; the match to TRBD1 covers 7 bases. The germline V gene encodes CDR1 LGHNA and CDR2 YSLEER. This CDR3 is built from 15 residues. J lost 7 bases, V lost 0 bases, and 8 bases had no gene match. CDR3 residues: CASSQERAGGSGYTF. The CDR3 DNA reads TGCGCCAGCAGCCAAGAGCGGGCAGGGGGTAGTGGCTACACCTTC.

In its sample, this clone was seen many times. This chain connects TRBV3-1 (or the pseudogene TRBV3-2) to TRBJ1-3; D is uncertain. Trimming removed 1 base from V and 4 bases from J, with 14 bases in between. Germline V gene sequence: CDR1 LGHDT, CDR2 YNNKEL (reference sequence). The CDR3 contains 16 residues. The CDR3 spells CASSQVISEVGNTIYF. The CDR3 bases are TGTGCCAGCAGCCAAGTGATCAGTGAGGTCGGAAACACCATATATTTT.

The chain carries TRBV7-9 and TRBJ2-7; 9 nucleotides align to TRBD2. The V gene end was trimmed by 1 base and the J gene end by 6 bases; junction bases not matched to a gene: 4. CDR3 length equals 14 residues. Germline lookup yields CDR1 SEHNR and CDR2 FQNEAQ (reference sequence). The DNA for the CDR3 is TGTGCCAGCAGCTTAGGGCGGGGGGGCGCCGAGCAGTACTTC. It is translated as CASSLGRGGAEQYF.

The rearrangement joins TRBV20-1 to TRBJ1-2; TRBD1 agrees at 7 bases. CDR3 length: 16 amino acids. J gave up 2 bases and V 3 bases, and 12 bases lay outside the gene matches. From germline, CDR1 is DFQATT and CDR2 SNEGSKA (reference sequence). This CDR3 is CSASKGRGTVNYGYTF. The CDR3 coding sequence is TGCAGTGCTAGTAAGGGCAGGGGGACGGTAAACTATGGCTACACCTTC.

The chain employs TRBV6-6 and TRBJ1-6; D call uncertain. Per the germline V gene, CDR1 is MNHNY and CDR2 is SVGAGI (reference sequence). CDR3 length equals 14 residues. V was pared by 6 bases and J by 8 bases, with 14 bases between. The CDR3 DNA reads TGTGCCAGCAGCACAAAATCGAATTATTCACCCCTCCACTTT. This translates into CASSTKSNYSPLHF.

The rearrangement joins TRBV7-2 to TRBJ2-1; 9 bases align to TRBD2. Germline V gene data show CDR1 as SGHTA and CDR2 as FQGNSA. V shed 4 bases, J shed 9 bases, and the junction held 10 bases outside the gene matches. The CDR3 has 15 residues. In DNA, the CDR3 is TGTGCCAGCAGCTCCGAGCGGGGGGCCCTCAGTGAGCAGTTCTTC. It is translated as CASSSERGALSEQFF.

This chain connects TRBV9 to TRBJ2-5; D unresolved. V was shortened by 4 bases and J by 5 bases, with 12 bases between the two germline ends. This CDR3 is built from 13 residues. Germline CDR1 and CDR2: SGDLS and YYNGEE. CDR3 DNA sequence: TGTGCCAGCAGCCCGATGGAGTCGGAGACCCAGTACTTC. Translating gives CASSPMESETQYF. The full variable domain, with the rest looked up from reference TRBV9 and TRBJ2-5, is DSGVTQTPKHLITATGQRVTLRCSPRSGDLSVYWYQQSLDQGLQFLIQYYNGEERAKGNILERFSAQQFPDLHSELNLSSLELGDSALYFCASSPMESETQYFGPGTRLLVL.

CDR3: CASSPRTGDNYGYTF. CDR3 bases: TGTGCCAGCAGCCCACGGACAGGGGATAACTATGGCTACACCTTC. The chain carries TRBV13 and TRBJ1-2; the match to TRBD1 covers 9 bases. Trimming removed 5 bases from V and 1 base from J; junction bases left unmatched: 5. CDR1 is PRHDT, CDR2 FYEKMQ, per germline (reference sequence). This CDR3 is 15 amino acids long. Together with reference TRBV13 and TRBJ1-2, the CDR3 gives the full variable domain: AAGVIQSPRHLIKEKRETATLKCYPIPRHDTVYWYQQGPGQDPQFLISFYEKMQSDKGSIPDRFSAQQFSDYHSELNMSSLELGDSALYFCASSPRTGDNYGYTFGSGTRLTVV.

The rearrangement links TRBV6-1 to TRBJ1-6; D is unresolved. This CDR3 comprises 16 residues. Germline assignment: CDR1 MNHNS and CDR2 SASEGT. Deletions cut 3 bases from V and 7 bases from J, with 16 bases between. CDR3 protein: CASSDRWAHANSPLHF. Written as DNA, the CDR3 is TGTGCCAGCAGTGATAGGTGGGCCCATGCAAATTCACCCCTCCACTTT.

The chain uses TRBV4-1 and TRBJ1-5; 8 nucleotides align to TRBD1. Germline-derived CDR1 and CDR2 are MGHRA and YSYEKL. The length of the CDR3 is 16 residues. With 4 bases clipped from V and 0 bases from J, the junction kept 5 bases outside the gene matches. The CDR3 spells CASSPRQGASNQPQHF. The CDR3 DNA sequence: TGCGCCAGCAGCCCTAGGCAGGGGGCTAGCAATCAGCCCCAGCATTTT.

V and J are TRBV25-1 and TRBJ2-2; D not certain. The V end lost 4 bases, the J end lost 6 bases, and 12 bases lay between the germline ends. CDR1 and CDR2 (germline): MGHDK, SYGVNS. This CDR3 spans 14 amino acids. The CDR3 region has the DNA TGTGCCAGCAGTGTGGCAGGTCACCCCGGGGAGCTGTTTTTT. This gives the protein CASSVAGHPGELFF. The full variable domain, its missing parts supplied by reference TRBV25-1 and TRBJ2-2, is EADIYQTPRYLVIGTGKKITLECSQTMGHDKMYWYQQDPGMELHLIHYSYGVNSTEKGDLSSESTVSRIRTEHFPLTLESARPSHTSQYLCASSVAGHPGELFFGEGSRLTVL.

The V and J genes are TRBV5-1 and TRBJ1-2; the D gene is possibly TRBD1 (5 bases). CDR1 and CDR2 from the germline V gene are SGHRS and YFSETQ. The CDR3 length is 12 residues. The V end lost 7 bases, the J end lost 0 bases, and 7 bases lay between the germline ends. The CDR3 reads CASSGANYGYTF. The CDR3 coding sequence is TGCGCCAGCTCGGGGGCTAACTATGGCTACACCTTC.

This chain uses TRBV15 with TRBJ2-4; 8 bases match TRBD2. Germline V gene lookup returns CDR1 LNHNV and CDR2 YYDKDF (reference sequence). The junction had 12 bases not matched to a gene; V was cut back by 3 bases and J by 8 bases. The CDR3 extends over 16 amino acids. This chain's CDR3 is CATSSNPGRARDIQYF. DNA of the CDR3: TGTGCCACCAGCAGCAACCCCGGGAGGGCCCGGGACATTCAGTACTTC.

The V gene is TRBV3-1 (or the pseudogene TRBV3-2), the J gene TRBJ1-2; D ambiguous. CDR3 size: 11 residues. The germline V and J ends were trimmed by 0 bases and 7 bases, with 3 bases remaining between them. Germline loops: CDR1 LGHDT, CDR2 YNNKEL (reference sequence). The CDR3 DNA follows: TGTGCCAGCAGCCAAGAGGCTGGCTACACCTTC. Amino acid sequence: CASSQEAGYTF.

As DNA, the CDR3 is TGTGCCAGCAGCCGGGACAGGGGGGAGTACAATGAGCAGTTCTTC. Its translation is CASSRDRGEYNEQFF. The chain uses TRBV11-1 and TRBJ2-1, with TRBD1 identical over 11 bases. V shed 5 bases, J shed 4 bases, and the junction held 4 bases outside the gene matches. The length of the CDR3 is 15 residues. Germline-derived CDR1 and CDR2 are SGHAT and FQDESV (reference sequence). Based on the CDR3 plus reference TRBV11-1 and TRBJ2-1, the full variable domain is EAEVAQSPRYKITEKSQAVAFWCDPISGHATLYWYRQILGQGPELLVQFQDESVVDDSQLPKDRFSAERLKGVDSTLKIQPAELGDSAMYLCASSRDRGEYNEQFFGPGTRLTVL.

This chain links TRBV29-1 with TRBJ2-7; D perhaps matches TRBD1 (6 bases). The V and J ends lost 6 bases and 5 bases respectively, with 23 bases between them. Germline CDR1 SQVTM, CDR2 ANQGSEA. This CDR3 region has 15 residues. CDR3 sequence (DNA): TGCAGCGTCGCCTACTCCGGGACAAAAGCGCACGAGCAGTACTTC. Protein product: CSVAYSGTKAHEQYF.